This T cell receptor (beta chain) derives from a study of T-cell memory formation after mild COVID-19. Study details: The two donors had largely donor-specific TCR clusters.

MiXCR, run by TCRdb on the 5' RACE reads, gives a single entry per CDR3 protein. The repertoire consists of a few hundred thousand distinct CDR3 sequences, with roughly 21% occurring once and the leading ten covering approximately 12%. This clonotype has only a few counts. The source of this sequence is an adult woman who had mild COVID-19 (a few samples of this study predate the infection). Cell type and time point are not known. The sequenced sample consisted of PBMCs or a T cell subset sorted from them (not recorded which).

CDR3 sequence reads: CASSDSGRADFTVTF. The CDR3 DNA sequence: TGTGCCAGCAGTGATTCGGGCAGGGCAGATTTCACGGTCACCTTC. V usage is TRBV2 and J usage is TRBJ1-2; tentatively, D is TRBD1 (5 bases). Germline V gene lookup returns CDR1 SNHLY and CDR2 FYNNEI. This CDR3 has 15 amino acids. V was clipped by 3 bases and J by 13 bases, with 24 bases between them.